One and the same sample provided the 5 T cell receptor beta chains below, sequenced in a study of control samples from healthy donors and cancer patients. Sequencing was performed with immunoSEQ multiplex PCR; in TCRdb, only in-frame clones are kept and a portion is missing. The sample has around 150,000 clones, over 85% seen once. Sequencing was carried out using blood. The origin of the receptors is a young man in good health.

The rearrangement uses TRBV4-1 and TRBJ1-5; TRBD1 matches 8 bases. The CDR3 is 15 amino acids. V gave up 4 bases and J gave up 5 bases; unmatched junction bases: 7. Germline V gene sequence: CDR1 MGHRA, CDR2 YSYEKL. The DNA of the CDR3 is TGCGCCAGCAGCCTCCCATCAGGGGGCTATCAGCCCCAGCATTTT. Translation: CASSLPSGGYQPQHF.

The V and J genes are TRBV6-5 and TRBJ1-1; D remains unclear. This CDR3 spans 14 amino acids. The ends were cut back, 2 bases at V and 4 bases at J, with 11 bases in the middle. Germline CDR1 MNHEY, CDR2 SVGAGI. In nucleotides, the CDR3 is TGTGCCAGCAGTTACGGGGAGGCGATCACTGAAGCTTTCTTT. This encodes CASSYGEAITEAFF.

The chain recombines TRBV18 with TRBJ1-1, with a possible D match to TRBD1 (5 bases). Between the trimmed V and J ends, which lost 0 bases and 4 bases, there was a span of 12 bases. The CDR3 has 15 residues. The germline gives CDR1 KGHSH, CDR2 LQKENI. Here the CDR3 reads CASSPPGGLGTEAFF. CDR3 nucleotide sequence: TGTGCCAGCTCACCACCGGGGGGGTTGGGCACTGAAGCTTTCTTT.

The gene calls are TRBV5-6 and TRBJ1-2; D gene ambiguous. V shed 5 bases and J shed 4 bases, with 15 bases lying between them. The CDR3 has 14 amino acids. Germline loops: CDR1 SGHDT, CDR2 YYEEEE. The CDR3 reads CASSSRTVPYGYTF. The CDR3 DNA reads as TGTGCCAGCAGTTCTCGGACGGTCCCCTATGGCTACACCTTC.

The chain has TRBV3-1 (or the pseudogene TRBV3-2) and TRBJ1-4; 9 bases are shared with TRBD1. V lost 4 bases and J lost 5; bases outside the gene matches: 11. This CDR3 is built from 17 residues. In germline, CDR1 is LGHDT, CDR2 YNNKEL (reference sequence). As DNA, the CDR3 is TGTGCCAGCAGCCCCGTTACAGGGGGCGTCAGCAATGAAAAACTGTTTTTT. Amino acid sequence: CASSPVTGGVSNEKLFF.